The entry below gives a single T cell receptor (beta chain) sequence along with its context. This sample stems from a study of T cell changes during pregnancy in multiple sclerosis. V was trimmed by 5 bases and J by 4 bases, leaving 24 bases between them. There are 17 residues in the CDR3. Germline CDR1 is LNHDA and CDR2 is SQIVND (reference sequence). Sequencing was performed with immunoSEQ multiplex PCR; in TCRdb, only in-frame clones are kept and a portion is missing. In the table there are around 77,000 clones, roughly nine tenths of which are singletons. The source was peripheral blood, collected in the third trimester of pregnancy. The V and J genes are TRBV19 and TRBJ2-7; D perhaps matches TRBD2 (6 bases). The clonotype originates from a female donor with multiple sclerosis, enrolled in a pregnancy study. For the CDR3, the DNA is TGTGCCAGTAGTCTGGGCGCAGGGCCGGGGGACGGTTACGAGCAGTACTTC. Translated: CASSLGAGPGDGYEQYF. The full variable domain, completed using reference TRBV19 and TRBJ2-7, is DGGITQSPKYLFRKEGQNVTLSCEQNLNHDAMYWYRQDPGQGLRLIYYSQIVNDFQKGDIAEGYSVSREKKESFPLTVTSAQKNPTAFYLCASSLGAGPGDGYEQYFGPGTRLTVT.